A selection of T cell receptor beta chains follows, all from one sample in a study of blood T cells in healthy people across ages. MiXCR, run by TCRdb on the 5' RACE reads, gives a single entry per CDR3 protein. The table shows 850,000 to 950,000 distinct CDR3 sequences, with around 28% occurring only once. Source material: blood. Every receptor here comes from a woman older than 75 in good health. Both conserved end residues are trimmed from each CDR3. D genes are given only for firm matches. For some rows the clone size is stated as once, few or many, or as a class when expanded; others skip it.

v_gene: TRBV4-1; j_gene: TRBJ2-1; d_gene: -; abundance: many; CDR3aa: ASSQEGTIYANEQF
v_gene: TRBV2; j_gene: TRBJ2-5; d_gene: -; abundance: few; CDR3aa: ASSEDSQETQY
v_gene: TRBV2; j_gene: TRBJ2-1; d_gene: -; abundance: many; CDR3aa: ASSDSSGAYNEQF
v_gene: TRBV27; j_gene: TRBJ1-2; d_gene: -; abundance: few; CDR3aa: ASSFETGYGYT
v_gene: TRBV7-2; j_gene: TRBJ2-5; d_gene: -; abundance: many; CDR3aa: ASSKRVSVAETQY
v_gene: TRBV3-1; j_gene: TRBJ2-2; d_gene: -; abundance: -; CDR3aa: ASSRGANTGELV
v_gene: TRBV5-1; j_gene: TRBJ2-5; d_gene: TRBD2; abundance: many; CDR3aa: ASSLTSGEFQETQY
v_gene: TRBV6-1; j_gene: TRBJ2-7; d_gene: -; abundance: many; CDR3aa: ASSEGIPYEQY
v_gene: TRBV4-3; j_gene: TRBJ1-2; d_gene: -; abundance: many; CDR3aa: ASSHTGTNYGYT
v_gene: TRBV29-1; j_gene: TRBJ2-2; d_gene: TRBD1; abundance: few; CDR3aa: SVRAGQANTGELF
v_gene: TRBV11-1; j_gene: TRBJ2-1; d_gene: TRBD1; abundance: few; CDR3aa: ASSLGETGGFEQF
v_gene: TRBV7-2; j_gene: TRBJ2-5; d_gene: -; abundance: -; CDR3aa: ASSLTPSEETQY
v_gene: TRBV12-3/TRBV12-4; j_gene: -; d_gene: TRBD2; abundance: -; CDR3aa: ASSLGNVGGPSETQY
v_gene: TRBV6-1; j_gene: TRBJ1-2; d_gene: TRBD1; abundance: -; CDR3aa: ASSVITGTGSNYGYT
v_gene: TRBV7-2; j_gene: TRBJ1-2; d_gene: -; abundance: many; CDR3aa: ASSLTLYGYT
v_gene: TRBV3-1; j_gene: TRBJ2-3; d_gene: TRBD1; abundance: many; CDR3aa: ASSHYRGLNTDTQY
v_gene: TRBV6-5; j_gene: TRBJ2-3; d_gene: TRBD2; abundance: many; CDR3aa: ASSYSELAGFTDTQY
v_gene: TRBV5-1; j_gene: TRBJ2-7; d_gene: -; abundance: few; CDR3aa: ASSLARGNNERY
v_gene: TRBV12-3/TRBV12-4; j_gene: TRBJ2-3; d_gene: -; abundance: -; CDR3aa: ASSLAGGPSTDAQY
v_gene: TRBV4-3; j_gene: TRBJ1-2; d_gene: -; abundance: -; CDR3aa: ASSQEEKGIHGYT
v_gene: TRBV20-1; j_gene: TRBJ2-2; d_gene: -; abundance: few; CDR3aa: SARTLGQGWGTGELF
v_gene: TRBV27; j_gene: TRBJ2-5; d_gene: -; abundance: -; CDR3aa: ASRERGRMDNEQY
v_gene: TRBV5-1; j_gene: TRBJ2-3; d_gene: TRBD2; abundance: -; CDR3aa: ASQRALAGLGGTDTQY
v_gene: TRBV10-3; j_gene: TRBJ2-7; d_gene: -; abundance: many; CDR3aa: AIRDRTTYEQY
v_gene: TRBV20-1; j_gene: TRBJ2-1; d_gene: -; abundance: many; CDR3aa: SAADGGRGAYNEQF
v_gene: TRBV20-1; j_gene: TRBJ1-2; d_gene: -; abundance: many; CDR3aa: SARVTGSGGYT
v_gene: TRBV5-1; j_gene: TRBJ1-1; d_gene: -; abundance: few; CDR3aa: ASSLWGATSTEAF
v_gene: TRBV18; j_gene: TRBJ1-2; d_gene: TRBD1; abundance: few; CDR3aa: ASSRGTASYGYT
v_gene: TRBV7-8; j_gene: TRBJ1-2; d_gene: -; abundance: many; CDR3aa: ASSPNAGPNYGYT
v_gene: TRBV20-1; j_gene: TRBJ1-6; d_gene: -; abundance: -; CDR3aa: SARVRGFGTAKNSPLH
v_gene: TRBV7-2; j_gene: TRBJ2-7; d_gene: -; abundance: -; CDR3aa: ASSLNGAVGYEQY
v_gene: TRBV4-3; j_gene: TRBJ2-1; d_gene: TRBD2; abundance: many; CDR3aa: ASSHEERGDNEQF